This TCR beta chain comes out of a study of response to subunit inactivated influenza vaccine. Germline V lookup: CDR1 LGHNA, CDR2 YNFKEQ. Trimming took 0 bases from V and 4 from J, leaving 12 bases between them. This CDR3 is built from 15 residues. One entry per CDR3 protein, called by TCRdb with MiXCR from the RT-PCR reads. In the table there are 800,000 or so distinct CDR3 sequences, around 21% of which are singletons. As concerns this clonotype: What it recognizes is unknown.

Study-wide findings and caveats: With each seasonal influenza vaccination, the authors suggested, few new T cells are recruited.

The origin of this receptor is a man aged 50 to 59 who received an inactivated influenza vaccine. Here the sequenced sample was PBMCs from blood, taken 5 to 6 days after vaccination. This chain joins TRBV4-2 and TRBJ2-5; no firm D call. The CDR3 is CASSQEERNSETQYF. The CDR3, as DNA: TGTGCCAGCAGCCAAGAGGAACGAAACTCAGAGACCCAGTACTTC.